The 32 T cell receptor beta chains listed next were all sequenced from one sample in a study of shared clonotypes between healthy human individuals. Only in-frame clones appear in the TCRdb table, and some are missing; sequencing was by immunoSEQ multiplex PCR. The sample shows 2 million to 2.5 million clones, roughly 95% of them seen only once. Sequencing was done on a sample of naive CD4+ T cells sorted from blood. The subset here: CD45RA+ positively selected. Receptors were obtained from a man in his late teens or twenties in good health.

The chain is built from TRBV5-1 and TRBJ2-3, with D perhaps matching TRBD2 (6 bases). The CDR3 runs to 14 residues. V was pared by 4 bases and J by 7 bases, with 16 bases between. Germline V gives CDR1 SGHRS, CDR2 YFSETQ. The CDR3 DNA reads TGCGCCAGCAGCCCGGGGGACCTTCTGAATACGCAGTATTTT. This sequence encodes CASSPGDLLNTQYF.

The chain combines TRBV25-1 with TRBJ2-1; 8 positions match TRBD2. Unmatched junction bases numbered 9, after V lost 1 base and J lost 7 bases. CDR1 is MGHDK and CDR2 is SYGVNS in the germline V gene. This CDR3 has 16 amino acids. CDR3: CASSEFAAGVRNEQFF. The CDR3 DNA follows: TGTGCCAGCAGTGAATTCGCAGCGGGAGTAAGGAATGAGCAGTTCTTC.

The chain joins TRBV28 to TRBJ1-1; D is possibly TRBD1 (5 bases). The CDR3 is 11 residues long. Germline V gene sequence: CDR1 MDHEN, CDR2 SYDVKM. DNA for the CDR3: TGTGCTGTGGCAGGGCGCACTGAAGCTTTCTTT. It yields the protein CAVAGRTEAFF.

The gene calls are TRBV21-1 and TRBJ2-7. TRBV21-1 has pseudogene status. The CDR3 totals 12 residues. CDR3 nucleotide sequence: TGTGCCAGCAGCAAATTTATAGAACATGCCTACTTC. This gives the protein CASSKFIEHAYF.

This clone was counted a single time. The gene calls are TRBV6-5 and TRBJ1-6; D not resolved. V was cut by 7 bases and J by 15 bases, with 16 bases left in between. CDR3 size: 12 residues. The germline V gene encodes CDR1 MNHEY and CDR2 SVGAGI. This chain's CDR3 is CASITWVNLLHF. Written as DNA, the CDR3 is TGTGCCAGCATTACGTGGGTGAACCTCCTCCACTTT.

The chain employs TRBV5-1 and TRBJ1-2; D is ambiguous. CDR3 length: 13 amino acids. Per the germline V gene, CDR1 is SGHRS and CDR2 is YFSETQ. The ends were cut back, 2 bases at V and 6 bases at J, with 11 bases in the middle. CDR3 sequence: CASSFSGRDGYTF. CDR3 nucleotides: TGCGCCAGCAGCTTCTCGGGTAGGGATGGCTACACCTTC.

The chain employs TRBV5-1 and TRBJ2-3; 9 nucleotides agree with TRBD2. The CDR3 has 16 amino acids. Looked up from germline, CDR1 is SGHRS and CDR2 is YFSETQ. The junction had 6 bases not matched to a gene; V was cut back by 4 bases and J by 0 bases. In DNA form, the CDR3 reads TGCGCCAGCAGCCTCTCTAGCGGGATTAGCACAGATACGCAGTATTTT. As protein: CASSLSSGISTDTQYF.

V is TRBV4-1 and J is TRBJ2-7; D is perhaps TRBD1 (8 bases). Germline V gene lookup returns CDR1 MGHRA and CDR2 YSYEKL. V lost 4 bases to trimming and J lost 1 base, with 14 bases between them. The CDR3 runs to 15 residues. The CDR3 region is CASSRQQGGSYEQYF. CDR3 in DNA: TGCGCCAGCAGCCGACAACAGGGGGGGTCCTACGAGCAGTACTTC.

On this clone: Other nucleotide sequences from this sample produce the same CDR3. The chain employs TRBV9 and TRBJ1-1; D is undetermined. Between the trimmed V and J ends, which lost 0 bases and 0 bases, there was a span of 3 bases. The CDR3 extends over 13 amino acids. In germline, CDR1 is SGDLS, CDR2 YYNGEE. The CDR3 bases are TGTGCCAGCAGCGTAGCTATGAACACTGAAGCTTTCTTT. This translates into CASSVAMNTEAFF.

On this clone: Other DNA variants within this sample encode the same CDR3. CDR3 sequence (DNA): TGCGCCAGCAGCTTGGAACCAGCGAACACTGAAGCTTTCTTT. Translated: CASSLEPANTEAFF. The chain employs TRBV5-1 and TRBJ1-1; no firm D call. The CDR3 length is 14 residues. The V gene lost 0 bases and the J gene lost 1 base, with 7 bases spanning the gap. Germline CDR1 SGHRS, CDR2 YFSETQ.

The sample holds one count of this clone. The rearrangement links TRBV18 to TRBJ1-2; no clear D. V was shortened by 3 bases and J by 5 bases, with 13 bases between the two germline ends. The CDR3 covers 14 residues. Germline CDR1 KGHSH, CDR2 LQKENI. The CDR3 nucleotides are TGTGCCAGCTCACCTGTCGACGGTCCGTATGGCTACACCTTC. This translates into CASSPVDGPYGYTF. Drawing the rest from reference TRBV18 and TRBJ1-2, the complete variable domain is NAGVMQNPRHLVRRRGQEARLRCSPMKGHSHVYWYRQLPEEGLKFMVYLQKENIIDESGMPKERFSAEFPKEGPSILRIQQVVRGDSAAYFCASSPVDGPYGYTFGSGTRLTVV.

This clone was seen only once. The rearrangement joins TRBV7-8 to TRBJ1-5, with D uncertain. This CDR3 comprises 16 residues. Trimming removed 5 bases at V and 2 bases at J, with 16 bases between. Per germline, CDR1 SGHVS and CDR2 FQNEAQ. The CDR3 loop is CASSPRTLLGNQPQHF. CDR3 DNA: TGTGCCAGCAGCCCCCGGACTCTTTTGGGCAATCAGCCCCAGCATTTT.

The J gene is TRBJ2-7, the V gene TRBV11-2; TRBD1 agrees at 9 bases. Germline CDR1 is SGHAT and CDR2 is FQNNGV. The junction had 5 bases not matched to a gene; V was cut back by 0 bases and J by 2 bases. This CDR3 has 16 residues. Here the CDR3 reads CASSLDLGTGTYEQYF. CDR3 DNA: TGTGCCAGCAGCTTAGATTTGGGGACAGGGACCTACGAGCAGTACTTC.

This chain links TRBV12-5 with TRBJ1-1; D unclear. Germline V gene lookup returns CDR1 LGHNT and CDR2 FRNRAP. Trimming removed 0 bases from V and 0 bases from J, with 8 bases in between. The CDR3 extends over 15 amino acids. This CDR3 is CASGLVRGLNTEAFF. For the CDR3, the DNA is TGTGCTAGTGGTTTGGTAAGAGGTTTGAACACTGAAGCTTTCTTT.

The gene calls are TRBV11-2 and TRBJ2-3; the match to TRBD2 covers 12 bases. Germline lookup yields CDR1 SGHAT and CDR2 FQNNGV. This CDR3 has 16 amino acids. Losses at the gene ends were 5 bases for V and 4 bases for J; bases not matched to a gene: 7. CDR3 residues: CASSRLAGGRADTQYF. In DNA form, the CDR3 reads TGTGCCAGCAGCCGTCTAGCGGGAGGGAGGGCAGATACGCAGTATTTT.

The chain recombines TRBV5-3 with TRBJ2-7; D gene unclear. TRBV5-3 is given ORF status, its function remaining uncertain. Trimming left V 4 bases short and J 0 bases short, with 17 bases between. The CDR3 loop spans 16 amino acids. The CDR3: CARSAHPGHSSYEQYF. CDR3 coding DNA: TGTGCCAGAAGCGCGCACCCGGGTCATTCCTCCTACGAGCAGTACTTC.

V and J are TRBV7-9 and TRBJ2-1; TRBD2 agrees at 8 bases. The CDR3 consists of 16 residues. J lost 7 bases, V lost 0 bases, and 8 bases had no gene match. The V gene's germline CDR1 is SEHNR and CDR2 FQNEAQ (reference sequence). CDR3 sequence: CASSLALGLVSNEQFF. CDR3 nucleotide sequence: TGTGCCAGCAGCTTAGCGCTGGGACTAGTCTCTAATGAGCAGTTCTTC.

This chain joins TRBV5-4 and TRBJ1-2; perhaps TRBD1 as D (6 bases). Germline V CDR1 and CDR2: SGHNT, YYREEE (reference sequence). Trimming left V 9 bases short and J 5 bases short, with 14 bases between. The CDR3 contains 12 residues. DNA of the CDR3: TGTGCCACTGTATCGGGGGCGTATGGCTACACCTTC. Amino acid sequence: CATVSGAYGYTF.

The chain has TRBV5-4 and TRBJ2-5; 9 nucleotides match TRBD2. V shed 0 bases and J 3 bases; nucleotides not matched to a gene: 9. The CDR3 contains 17 residues. The V gene's germline CDR1 is SGHNT and CDR2 YYREEE (reference sequence). The CDR3 spells CASSLGGYSGSEETQYF. For the CDR3, the DNA is TGTGCCAGCAGCTTGGGTGGGTATAGCGGGAGTGAAGAGACCCAGTACTTC.

The chain uses TRBV5-1 and TRBJ2-1, with D tentatively TRBD2 (6 bases). The germline gives CDR1 SGHRS, CDR2 YFSETQ. CDR3 length equals 16 residues. Between the trimmed V and J ends, which lost 0 bases and 5 bases, there was a span of 15 bases. The CDR3, as DNA: TGCGCCAGCAGCTTGGAACGGACGGGCGGGAACAATGAGCAGTTCTTC. Protein: CASSLERTGGNNEQFF. The whole variable domain, remainder taken from reference TRBV5-1 and TRBJ2-1, is KAGVTQTPRYLIKTRGQQVTLSCSPISGHRSVSWYQQTPGQGLQFLFEYFSETQRNKGNFPGRFSGRQFSNSRSEMNVSTLELGDSALYLCASSLERTGGNNEQFFGPGTRLTVL.

This rearrangement joins TRBV5-4 to TRBJ1-2; D gene uncertain. CDR3 length: 15 residues. Trimming stripped 0 bases from V and 8 bases from J, with 17 bases between. The germline V gene has CDR1 SGHNT and CDR2 YYREEE (reference sequence). CDR3 region: CASSLGDTNKKGYTF. The CDR3 nucleotides are TGTGCCAGCAGCTTGGGTGACACAAATAAAAAAGGCTACACCTTC. The full variable domain, in which reference TRBV5-4 and TRBJ1-2 provide the parts outside the CDR3, is ETGVTQSPTHLIKTRGQQVTLRCSSQSGHNTVSWYQQALGQGPQFIFQYYREEENGRGNFPPRFSGLQFPNYSSELNVNALELDDSALYLCASSLGDTNKKGYTFGSGTRLTVV.

V usage is TRBV21-1 and J usage is TRBJ1-5. TRBV21-1 is a pseudogene. This CDR3 has 20 amino acids. DNA of the CDR3: TGTGCCAGCAGCCCCCCACGGGGGGCCGCAGGGGATCTAGGCAATCAGCCCCAGCATTTT. It encodes CASSPPRGAAGDLGNQPQHF.

In this sample, this clone turned up a few times. The rearrangement joins TRBV4-3 to TRBJ1-2, with D hard to call. Germline CDR1 reads LGHNA; CDR2 reads YSLEER. The CDR3 covers 12 residues. Trimming cost V 7 bases and J 6 bases, with 12 bases left between them. CDR3 loop: CASIRSAHGYTF. As DNA, the CDR3 is TGCGCCAGCATTCGGTCGGCCCATGGCTACACCTTC.

The chain combines TRBV7-2 with TRBJ1-5, with a possible D match to TRBD1 (5 bases). This CDR3 is 13 amino acids long. Trimming took 5 bases from V and 6 from J, leaving 11 bases between them. Germline CDR1 and CDR2: SGHTA and FQGNSA. CDR3 amino acids: CASSPQGRQPQHF. In DNA form, the CDR3 reads TGTGCCAGCAGCCCGCAGGGTCGTCAGCCCCAGCATTTT.

This sequence joins TRBV6-1 and TRBJ1-5; D is perhaps TRBD1 (6 bases). The CDR3 totals 15 residues. V was pared by 7 bases and J by 0 bases, with 13 bases between. CDR1 is MNHNS, CDR2 SASEGT, per germline. The CDR3 nucleotides read TGTGCCAGCAACGTACAGGGATATAGCAATCAGCCCCAGCATTTT. Translated: CASNVQGYSNQPQHF.

In the case of this clone: A junction boundary mismatches the germline segment, possibly from a read error. The CDR3 DNA reads as TGTGCCAGCAGCTTACCCGGACAGGGGATGGCCTTC. Amino acid sequence: CASSLPGQGMAF. This chain uses TRBV7-3 with TRBJ1-2; 9 bases are a match to TRBD1. The CDR3 sequence is 12 residues long. From germline, CDR1 is SGHTA and CDR2 FQGTGA.

This rearrangement joins TRBV6-5 to TRBJ2-7; D not resolved. This CDR3 spans 13 amino acids. Trimming left V 6 bases short and J 1 base short, with 10 bases between. Germline lookup yields CDR1 MNHEY and CDR2 SVGAGI. DNA for the CDR3: TGTGCCAGCAGGCGACTGGGTTCCTACGAGCAGTACTTC. This gives the protein CASRRLGSYEQYF.

The chain uses TRBV6-5 and TRBJ2-7; D is possibly TRBD2 (5 bases). Germline lookup yields CDR1 MNHEY and CDR2 SVGAGI. The CDR3 is 14 amino acids. The V gene lost 2 bases and the J gene lost 6 bases, with 14 bases spanning the gap. CDR3 residues: CASSYDGKPSEQYF. DNA of the CDR3: TGTGCCAGCAGTTACGACGGGAAGCCCAGCGAGCAGTACTTC.

The J gene is TRBJ2-3, the V gene TRBV5-4; perhaps TRBD1 as D (7 bases). The germline V gene encodes CDR1 SGHNT and CDR2 YYREEE (reference sequence). Trimming took off 4 bases at V and 5 bases at J, with 20 bases between the two ends. The CDR3 is made up of 16 amino acids. CDR3 sequence: CASSRRGPQGLDTQYF. CDR3 coding DNA: TGTGCCAGCAGCCGGAGGGGGCCACAGGGGTTAGATACGCAGTATTTT.

The gene calls are TRBV18 and TRBJ2-1, with 7 nucleotides matching TRBD1. The length of the CDR3 is 16 residues. V gave up 3 bases and J gave up 1 base; unmatched junction bases: 6. Germline loops: CDR1 KGHSH, CDR2 LQKENI. DNA of the CDR3: TGTGCCAGCTCACCGACAGGGAGAAGGTCCTACAATGAGCAGTTCTTC. Amino acids: CASSPTGRRSYNEQFF.

About this clone itself: Other DNA sequences from this sample encode an identical CDR3 as well. This chain connects TRBV10-3 to TRBJ2-2; 7 bases map to TRBD1. The V and J ends lost 5 bases and 4 bases, in that order; junction bases with no gene match: 4. Germline V lookup: CDR1 ENHRY, CDR2 SYGVKD. CDR3 length: 14 residues. The CDR3 spells CAISTGVGTGELFF. DNA of the CDR3: TGTGCCATCAGTACAGGGGTCGGCACCGGGGAGCTGTTTTTT.

This clone was found once. V and J are TRBV6-4 and TRBJ2-5; a weak D match, TRBD2 (6 bases). Trimming removed 5 bases at V and 3 bases at J, with 10 bases between. The CDR3 extends over 13 amino acids. Looked up from germline, CDR1 is MRHNA and CDR2 is SNTAGT. CDR3 DNA: TGTGCCAGCAGTCGGGACTCCGAAGAGACCCAGTACTTC. Residues: CASSRDSEETQYF.